This TCR beta chain was found in a study of response to subunit inactivated influenza vaccine. TCRdb processed the RT-PCR reads anew with MiXCR; each CDR3 protein has one entry. The sample carries about 570,000 distinct CDR3 sequences, approximately 11% recorded once. This clonotype was seen many times. Its antigen is not identified. General study results and limits: New T cells are recruited in small numbers by each seasonal influenza vaccination, according to the authors' suggestion.

This sample was also put to use in a study of T cells expressing NK-cell markers. That source adds: Making the TCR beta cDNA relied on 5'RACE template switching with UMIs. Among eight sequenced donors, seven carried HCMV seropositivity while one was seronegative. In roughly 6 donors, dominant CD3+CD56+NKG2C+ clones formed roughly 1.0-7.5% of CD8+ cells.

Source: PBMCs from blood, taken on the day of vaccination. The TCR sequence derives from a man aged 50 to 60 who received an inactivated influenza vaccine.

CDR3 nucleotides: TGCGCCAGCACACAAGGAGACAGGTTCGCCTATAATTCACCCCTCCACTTT. It is translated as CASTQGDRFAYNSPLHF. The rearrangement uses TRBV5-1 and TRBJ1-6; weak D call: TRBD1 (6 bases). The germline V gene encodes CDR1 SGHRS and CDR2 YFSETQ. V dropped 6 bases and J dropped 2 bases, with 18 bases sitting between them. The CDR3 extends over 17 amino acids.